This TCR beta chain was sequenced for a study of T cell changes during pregnancy in multiple sclerosis (dated 2019 in TCRdb). With respect to the entire study: In women with multiple sclerosis, the researchers looked at how the T cell repertoire shifted as pregnancy progressed.

The library was generated by the immunoSEQ multiplex PCR assay. TCRdb obtained this table from immuneACCESS and retained in-frame rearrangements with V and J assigned. These tables miss some clones; where compared with another copy, unresolved V genes account for less than half of the shortfall, and the remainder is unexplained. The sample table lists tens of thousands of clones, roughly 92% of them with a count of one. The ten largest clones represent 2% of the sample. As concerns this clone: Its specific antigen is unknown. No clone much larger than this one lies a single base away; base qualities are absent.

Per the germline V gene, SGHRS is the CDR1 and YFSETQ is the CDR2. Trimming removed 0 bases from V and 5 bases from J, leaving 8 bases between the germline ends. From its cysteine to its phenylalanine, the CDR3 spans 13 amino acids. Left in the record is the CDR3 DNA by itself, 39 bases read in frame from the first base. The source material was peripheral blood, sampled in the second trimester of pregnancy. The TCR sequence derives from a female donor with multiple sclerosis, enrolled in a pregnancy study. This receptor chain uses TRBV5-1 and TRBJ1-1; a confident D gene designation cannot be given. Here is the DNA: TGCGCCAGCAGCTTGGGGGCGCCGACTGAAGCTTTCTTT. It codes for CASSLGAPTEAFF.